A single sample is the source of the 15 T cell receptor beta chains below, sequenced in a study of radiotherapy plus CTLA-4 blockade in lung cancer. Produced via immunoSEQ multiplex PCR; TCRdb's table is partial and in-frame only. Found here are 100,000 to 150,000 clones, more than 80% of them singletons; the top ten hold roughly 6.9%. This specimen was peripheral blood, taken from a patient treated with radiotherapy plus ipilimumab. The source is a human donor with non-small cell lung cancer that progressed on radiotherapy plus ipilimumab.

The gene calls are TRBV9 and TRBJ1-4; 7 bases line up with TRBD1. The length of the CDR3 is 16 residues. The V segment lost 0 bases and the J segment 7 bases; nucleotides outside the gene matches: 9. The germline V gene encodes CDR1 SGDLS and CDR2 YYNGEE. For the CDR3, the DNA is TGTGCCAGCAGCGTAGCCACCGGGACAGTTGGTGAAAAACTGTTTTTT. This translates into CASSVATGTVGEKLFF.

The rearrangement uses TRBV6-6 and TRBJ2-1, with D unresolved. This CDR3 is 14 amino acids long. The germline V gene has CDR1 MNHNY and CDR2 SVGAGI (reference sequence). V was cut by 7 bases and J by 0 bases, with 10 bases left in between. CDR3 region: CASKPASSYNEQFF. In nucleotides, the CDR3 is TGTGCCAGCAAACCAGCAAGCTCCTACAATGAGCAGTTCTTC.

This chain connects TRBV7-3 to TRBJ2-3; D is possibly TRBD2 (6 bases). The CDR3 length is 13 residues. Germline assignment: CDR1 SGHTA and CDR2 FQGTGA. Trimming removed 5 bases from V and 1 base from J, with 7 bases in between. In DNA form, the CDR3 reads TGTGCCAGCAGCCCGGGAGGCACAGATACGCAGTATTTT. Translated: CASSPGGTDTQYF.

The J gene is TRBJ2-1, the V gene TRBV11-2, with 7 bases fitting TRBD2. The germline CDR1 and CDR2 sequences are SGHAT and FQNNGV. The trim removed 5 bases at V and 1 base at J, leaving 11 bases unmatched. The CDR3 sequence is 17 residues long. CDR3 loop: CASSLRAGRSSYNEQFF. CDR3 nucleotides: TGTGCCAGCAGCCTTAGAGCGGGGAGGAGTTCCTACAATGAGCAGTTCTTC.

J is TRBJ2-5 and V is TRBV9, with D unresolved. The CDR3 consists of 15 residues. Germline V CDR1 and CDR2: SGDLS, YYNGEE. Deletions cut 0 bases from V and 1 base from J, with 10 bases between. This chain's CDR3 is CASSVDGRTQETQYF. Here the CDR3 DNA reads TGTGCCAGCAGCGTAGATGGCCGGACCCAAGAGACCCAGTACTTC.

The chain recombines TRBV2 with TRBJ2-3; weak D call: TRBD1 (7 bases). The CDR3 has 12 amino acids. Between the trimmed V and J ends, which lost 8 bases and 4 bases, there was a span of 10 bases. CDR1 and CDR2 (germline): SNHLY, FYNNEI. The CDR3 DNA sequence: TGTGCCAGCGGCGGGACAGCAGATACGCAGTATTTT. This codes for CASGGTADTQYF.

The V call is TRBV19, the J call TRBJ2-1, with TRBD2 as a possible D gene (5 bases). V dropped 5 bases and J dropped 5 bases, with 16 bases sitting between them. Germline values: CDR1 LNHDA, CDR2 SQIVND (reference sequence). There are 15 residues in the CDR3. DNA of the CDR3: TGTGCCAGTAGTCCCCTTGGAGGAAGGGACAATGAGCAGTTCTTC. Its protein product is CASSPLGGRDNEQFF.

The rearrangement joins TRBV5-6 to TRBJ2-3; TRBD2 might be the D (6 bases). V lost 4 bases and J 5 bases, leaving 11 bases between the germline ends. Germline CDR1 and CDR2: SGHDT and YYEEEE. The CDR3 covers 13 residues. The CDR3 DNA reads as TGTGCCAGCAGCATCGGGAGTTTAGATACGCAGTATTTT. It is translated as CASSIGSLDTQYF. Combining the CDR3 with reference TRBV5-6 and TRBJ2-3 gives the whole variable domain DAGVTQSPTHLIKTRGQQVTLRCSPKSGHDTVSWYQQALGQGPQFIFQYYEEEERQRGNFPDRFSGHQFPNYSSELNVNALLLGDSALYLCASSIGSLDTQYFGPGTRLTVL.

This clone was found a few times. The V and J genes are TRBV28 and TRBJ1-5, with a weak D call TRBD1 (6 bases). The V gene's germline CDR1 is MDHEN and CDR2 SYDVKM. The CDR3 length is 18 residues. Trimming removed 1 base from V and 0 bases from J, with 16 bases in between. In DNA, the CDR3 is TGTGCCAGCAGTTTATCACAGGGTTTACTCTATAGCAATCAGCCCCAGCATTTT. As protein: CASSLSQGLLYSNQPQHF.

The chain carries TRBV18 and TRBJ2-1, with D tentatively TRBD2 (5 bases). Deletions cut 4 bases from V and 0 bases from J, with 13 bases between. The CDR3 sequence is 16 residues long. Germline values: CDR1 KGHSH, CDR2 LQKENI. This CDR3 is CASSLSVISSYNEQFF. In DNA, the CDR3 is TGTGCCAGCTCACTTAGCGTTATAAGCTCCTACAATGAGCAGTTCTTC.

The gene calls are TRBV6-6 and TRBJ1-4, with TRBD1 matching 7 bases. From germline, CDR1 is MNHNY and CDR2 SVGAGI (reference sequence). Losses at the gene ends were 4 bases for V and 6 bases for J; bases not matched to a gene: 5. The CDR3 length is 14 residues. Written as DNA, the CDR3 is TGTGCCAGCAGTTCGAATGGACAGGATGAAAAACTGTTTTTT. It specifies CASSSNGQDEKLFF.

This chain joins TRBV2 and TRBJ2-2; 8 bases are shared with TRBD2. Germline V gene sequence: CDR1 SNHLY, CDR2 FYNNEI. The V and J ends lost 4 bases and 5 bases, in that order; junction bases with no gene match: 6. The CDR3 extends over 15 amino acids. This CDR3 is CASSGSGSGTGELFF. The CDR3 DNA reads as TGTGCCAGCAGTGGAAGCGGGAGTGGAACCGGGGAGCTGTTTTTT.

The chain employs TRBV4-2 and TRBJ2-7; 7 bases fit TRBD1. After removal of 1 base from V and 6 bases from J, the junction contained 9 bases not matched to a gene. There are 15 residues in the CDR3. Germline CDR1 and CDR2: LGHNA and YNFKEQ. CDR3 in amino acids: CASSQADRLRSEQYF. CDR3 in DNA: TGTGCCAGCAGCCAAGCGGACAGGCTCCGGAGCGAGCAGTACTTC.

The V call is TRBV11-3, the J call TRBJ1-4; D perhaps matches TRBD1 (5 bases). The V gene lost 5 bases and the J gene lost 7 bases, with 14 bases spanning the gap. CDR3 size: 14 residues. The germline gives CDR1 SGHNT, CDR2 YENEEA. In nucleotides, the CDR3 is TGTGCCAGCAGCGACAGTCGAAGTGGTGAAAAACTGTTTTTT. It encodes CASSDSRSGEKLFF.

The J gene is TRBJ2-1, the V gene TRBV9; 9 positions agree with TRBD2. V shed 0 bases and J 3 bases; nucleotides not matched to a gene: 1. The germline V gene has CDR1 SGDLS and CDR2 YYNGEE. This CDR3 is 15 amino acids long. CDR3 nucleotide sequence: TGTGCCAGCAGCGTAGATAGCGGGGGCTACAATGAGCAGTTCTTC. It specifies CASSVDSGGYNEQFF.